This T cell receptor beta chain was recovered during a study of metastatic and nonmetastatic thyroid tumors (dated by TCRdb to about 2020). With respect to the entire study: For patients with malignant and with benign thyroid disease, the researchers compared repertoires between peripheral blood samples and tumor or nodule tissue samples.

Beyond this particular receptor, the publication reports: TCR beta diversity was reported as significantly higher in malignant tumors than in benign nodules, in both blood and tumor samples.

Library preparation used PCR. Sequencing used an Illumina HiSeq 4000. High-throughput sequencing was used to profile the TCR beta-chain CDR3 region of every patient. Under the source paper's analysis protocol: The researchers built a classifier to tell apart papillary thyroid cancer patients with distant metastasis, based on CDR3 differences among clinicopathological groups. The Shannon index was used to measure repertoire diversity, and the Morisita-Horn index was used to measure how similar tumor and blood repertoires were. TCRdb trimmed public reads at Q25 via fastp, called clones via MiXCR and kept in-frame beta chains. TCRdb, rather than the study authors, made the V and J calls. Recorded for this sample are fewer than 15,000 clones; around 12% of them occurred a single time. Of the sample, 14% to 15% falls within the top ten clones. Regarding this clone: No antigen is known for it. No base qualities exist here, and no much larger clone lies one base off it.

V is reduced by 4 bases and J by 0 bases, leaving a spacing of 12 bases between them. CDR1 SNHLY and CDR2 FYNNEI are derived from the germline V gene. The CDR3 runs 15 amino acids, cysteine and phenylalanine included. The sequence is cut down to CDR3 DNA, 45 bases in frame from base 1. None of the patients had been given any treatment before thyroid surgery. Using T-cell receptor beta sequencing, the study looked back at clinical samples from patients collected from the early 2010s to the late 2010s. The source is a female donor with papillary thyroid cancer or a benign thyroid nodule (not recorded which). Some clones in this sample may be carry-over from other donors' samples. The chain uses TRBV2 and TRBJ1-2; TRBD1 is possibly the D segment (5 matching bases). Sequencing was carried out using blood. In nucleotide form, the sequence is TGTGCCAGCAGTGCCACCGCAGGGCCTAACTATGGCTACACCTTC. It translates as CASSATAGPNYGYTF.